This T cell receptor (beta chain) was observed in a study of low-dose radiotherapy and immunotherapy resistance in tumors. Across the study: Ipilimumab 1 mg/kg every six weeks, together with nivolumab 240 mg every two weeks, was given intravenously to patients. On a schedule of every two weeks, intravenous cyclophosphamide at a dose of 200 mg/m2 was delivered one day before each radiation and immunotherapy administration.

There are many counts of this clonotype. Covering alpha and beta chains, TRAV- and TRBV-specific primers were used for the first-strand cDNA. Over roughly 20 PCR cycles, TCRs were amplified from a constant-region primer and V-primer adapter. TCRdb used MiXCR to reprocess the reads, holding one entry per CDR3 protein. The table has some 100,000 distinct CDR3 sequences, about 20% seen once; the top ten hold around 13%. The time point denotes: after trial treatment. Treatment described: LDRT plus nivolumab, ipilimumab, low-dose cyclophosphamide and aspirin (RACIN trial). The patients who were eligible all carried advanced solid tumors that lacked tumor-infiltrating lymphocytes, meaning the tumors were TIL-negative. The sample in question was PBMCs, obtained after low-dose radiotherapy plus immunotherapy. The TCR originated in a female donor with ovarian cancer.

CDR3 nucleotides: TGTGCCAGCAGCGGGTCGGGTTTTTCCTACAATGAGCAGTTCTTC. Translating gives CASSGSGFSYNEQFF. The chain combines TRBV6-2 or TRBV6-3 with TRBJ2-1; the D is unclear. This CDR3 contains 15 residues. The V end lost 6 bases, the J end lost 1 base, and 13 bases lay between the germline ends. Germline V gene sequence: CDR1 MNHEY, CDR2 SVGEGT.